Described below is a single T cell receptor (beta chain) sequence and its context. Its antigen is unknown. These data belong to a study of T cell repertoires in cytomegalovirus infection. TCRdb fed the reads into MiXCR, producing one record per CDR3 protein. The sample includes around 130,000 distinct CDR3 sequences, 20% to 30% of them seen just once. CDR1 is DFQATT, CDR2 SNEGSKA, per germline (reference sequence). The V and J ends lost 8 bases and 7 bases, in that order; junction bases with no gene match: 10. The CDR3 totals 13 residues. This chain joins TRBV20-1 and TRBJ2-3; TRBD1 aligns across 9 bases. The sample taken for sequencing was PBMCs, sequenced either directly or after in vitro stimulation (not recorded which). The source is a human donor in good health (CMV status not recorded). Some clones in this sample may be carry-over from other donors' samples. The CDR3 DNA reads as TGCAGTCCCCAACTGGACAGGGGTAATACGCAGTATTTT. Encoded protein: CSPQLDRGNTQYF.